The clone carrying this T cell receptor (beta chain) was detected a few times. The data originate from a study of CD8 T cells in ankylosing spondylitis. Between the trimmed V and J ends, which lost 0 bases and 4 bases, there was a span of 9 bases. CDR3 length: 14 amino acids. Looked up from germline, CDR1 is MNHEY and CDR2 is SVGAGI. One entry per CDR3 protein, called by TCRdb with MiXCR from the 5' RACE reads. This sample has 150,000 to 200,000 distinct CDR3 sequences, with 9.5% to 10% found just once. Sequencing was performed on blood, either unsorted or a sorted T cell fraction (not recorded which). The clonotype comes from a female donor with ankylosing spondylitis or in good health (not recorded which). V gene TRBV6-5 combines with J gene TRBJ1-2, with no clear D. The CDR3 is CASSYSTRLYGYTF. The CDR3 DNA follows: TGTGCCAGCAGTTACTCGACACGGCTCTATGGCTACACCTTC.